This entry lists 8 T cell receptor beta chains sequenced from one sample in a study of vaccination and CD4 T cells after COVID-19. The Oncomine TCR Beta short-read assay was what sequenced the DNA obtained from cultured CD4+ T cells. From the PCR reads, TCRdb called clonotypes with MiXCR, one entry per CDR3 protein. The sample lists roughly 13,000 distinct CDR3 sequences, around 61% occurring once. These receptors' targets are unknown. Treatment specified: roughly 10-day PBMC culture with coronavirus spike peptide pools or control peptides (ViraFEST assay). Material: CD4+ T cells from blood, cultured in vitro. All receptors come from a human donor who had recovered from COVID-19.

The J gene is TRBJ2-7, the V gene TRBV6-5; TRBD2 is a possible D gene (6 bases). The germline V and J ends were trimmed by 0 bases and 4 bases, with 25 bases remaining between them. This CDR3 spans 19 amino acids. Germline CDR1 is MNHEY and CDR2 is SVGAGI. The CDR3 DNA is TGTGCCAGCAGTTACTCGATTGCGGAGGGGCGGGGTAGTGGGTACGAGCAGTACTTC. Protein: CASSYSIAEGRGSGYEQYF.

The chain combines TRBV6-5 with TRBJ1-2; 8 bases match TRBD1. V trimming: 2 bases; J trimming: 8 bases; junction bases outside the gene matches: 4. The CDR3 totals 13 residues. Germline V gene sequence: CDR1 MNHEY, CDR2 SVGAGI. The CDR3, as DNA: TGTGCCAGCAGTTACCCCGGGACAGGCGGCTACACCTTC. Protein sequence: CASSYPGTGGYTF.

The chain couples TRBV7-6 to TRBJ2-5; 8 bases align to TRBD1. CDR1 SGHVS and CDR2 FNYEAQ come from the germline V gene. Trimming cost V 5 bases and J 5 bases; bases outside gene matches: 7. The CDR3 length is 14 residues. The CDR3 here is CASSRDRGGETQYF. CDR3 nucleotide sequence: TGTGCCAGCAGCCGAGACAGGGGAGGCGAGACCCAGTACTTC.

This chain links TRBV11-2 with TRBJ1-1; TRBD1 is a possible D gene (6 bases). CDR3 size: 10 residues. Germline CDR1 reads SGHAT; CDR2 reads FQNNGV. Trimming removed 6 bases at V and 8 bases at J, with 7 bases between. For the CDR3, the DNA is TGTGCCAGCAGTAGGGGGGAAGCTTTCTTT. Translation: CASSRGEAFF.

The rearrangement links TRBV28 to TRBJ2-1; possibly TRBD2 for D (6 bases). Germline values: CDR1 MDHEN, CDR2 SYDVKM. V was trimmed by 5 bases and J by 2 bases, leaving 16 bases between them. The CDR3 is 16 amino acids. Here the CDR3 reads CASSPRLVLTYNEQFF. CDR3 sequence (DNA): TGTGCCAGCAGTCCCAGACTAGTACTGACCTACAATGAGCAGTTCTTC.

The chain links TRBV28 to TRBJ2-3; TRBD2 matches 12 bases. Per the germline V gene, CDR1 is MDHEN and CDR2 is SYDVKM. V lost 5 bases, J lost 9 bases, and 12 bases stayed unmatched. The CDR3 length is 16 residues. The CDR3 nucleotides are TGTGCCAGCAGTACAAGGACTAGCGGGATCGAGAGCACGCAGTATTTT. It yields the protein CASSTRTSGIESTQYF.

This clonotype was recorded once. This rearrangement joins TRBV20-1 to TRBJ1-2; D possibly corresponds to TRBD1 (6 bases). This CDR3 has 11 residues. Per germline, CDR1 DFQATT and CDR2 SNEGSKA (reference sequence). As DNA, the CDR3 is TGCGGGACCCCCCCAGGGGATGGCTACACCTTC. Amino acid sequence: CGTPPGDGYTF.

This chain uses TRBV7-2 with TRBJ2-7; the D gene is possibly TRBD2 (6 bases). CDR3 length: 15 residues. The germline CDR1 and CDR2 sequences are SGHTA and FQGNSA. Trimming removed 5 bases at V and 1 base at J, with 15 bases between. CDR3 protein: CASSPRRRGSYEQYF. The CDR3 DNA reads as TGTGCCAGCAGCCCGCGAAGACGGGGGTCCTACGAGCAGTACTTC.